This T cell receptor beta chain was documented in a study of blood T cell repertoires in COVID-19. CDR1 SGHRS and CDR2 YFSETQ come from the germline V gene. The CDR3 runs 16 residues. J lost 4 bases, V lost 3 bases, and 6 bases had no gene match. Original data processing: How many nucleated cells were present was estimated from reference gene primer amplification. This table comes from immunoSEQ multiplex PCR, and its TCRdb copy is limited to in-frame clones, with some not included. That table gives V, J and clone size, and the DNA gave D and trimming. The data show about 110,000 clones, about nine tenths seen once.

Sample: peripheral blood. This chain uses TRBV5-1 with TRBJ2-5; TRBD2 aligns across 13 bases. This clonotype was obtained from a human donor in a cohort sampled during active COVID-19. The CDR3 region has the DNA TGCGCCAGCAGCTCCGAACTAGCGGGAGGGGGAGAGACCCAGTACTTC. Its translation is CASSSELAGGGETQYF.